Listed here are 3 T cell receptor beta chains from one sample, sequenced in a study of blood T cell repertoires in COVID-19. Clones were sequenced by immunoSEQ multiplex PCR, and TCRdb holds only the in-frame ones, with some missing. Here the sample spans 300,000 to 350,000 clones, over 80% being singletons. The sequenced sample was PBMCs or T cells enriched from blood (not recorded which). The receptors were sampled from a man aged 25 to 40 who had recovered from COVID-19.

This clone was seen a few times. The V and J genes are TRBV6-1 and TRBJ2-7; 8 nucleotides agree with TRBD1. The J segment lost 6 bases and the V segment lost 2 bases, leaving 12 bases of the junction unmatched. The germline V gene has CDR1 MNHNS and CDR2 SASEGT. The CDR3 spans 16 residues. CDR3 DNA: TGTGCCAGCAGTGAATTGGGGAACAGGGGGTTCGGCGAGCAGTACTTC. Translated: CASSELGNRGFGEQYF.

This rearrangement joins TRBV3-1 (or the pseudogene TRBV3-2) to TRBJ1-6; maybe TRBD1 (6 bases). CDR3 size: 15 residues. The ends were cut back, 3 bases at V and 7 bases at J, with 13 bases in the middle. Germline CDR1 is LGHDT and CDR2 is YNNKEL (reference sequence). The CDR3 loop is CASSQQQGLNSPLHF. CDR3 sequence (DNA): TGTGCCAGCAGCCAGCAACAGGGTTTAAATTCACCCCTCCACTTT.

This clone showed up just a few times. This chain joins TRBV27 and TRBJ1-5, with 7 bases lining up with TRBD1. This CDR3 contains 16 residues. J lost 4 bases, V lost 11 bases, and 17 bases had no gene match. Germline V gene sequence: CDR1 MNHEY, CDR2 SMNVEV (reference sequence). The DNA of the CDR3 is TGTGCCTCTATCAACAGGGGAATTGCTGGGAATCAGCCCCAGCATTTT. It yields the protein CASINRGIAGNQPQHF.